This T cell receptor beta chain came from a study of identical twins. Comment on this clonotype: At one boundary the junction diverges from the germline segment, which might be a read error.

The germline V gene has CDR1 MNHEY and CDR2 SMNVEV (reference sequence). The CDR3 contains 16 residues. Each CDR3 protein gets one entry after TCRdb re-called the 5' RACE reads with MiXCR. Found here are fewer than 900,000 distinct CDR3 sequences, roughly 20% of them singletons; the top ten hold under 15%. These records were also assigned to another study, of T cells expressing NK-cell markers.

V and J are TRBV27 and TRBJ2-1, with a tentative D call TRBD2 (5 bases). Sequencing used PBMCs. This sequence originates from a woman aged 18-35 years in good health. In nucleotides, the CDR3 is TGTGCCAGCGTGATGGGAAGAGAGGCGGGCTACCATGAGCAGTTCTTC. Translation gives CASVMGREAGYHEQFF.